These 11 T cell receptor beta chains were all obtained from the same sample, sequenced in a study of technical replicates of blood from a few donors. The repertoire was sequenced with immunoSEQ multiplex PCR; TCRdb's copy has only in-frame clones and lacks some. The table includes under 90,000 clones, 93% detected once. The sample comprised T cells isolated from PBMCs. Every receptor here comes from a human donor in good health.

This sequence joins TRBV4-2 and TRBJ1-4, with 9 bases lining up with TRBD1. CDR1 is LGHNA, CDR2 YNFKEQ, per germline. The CDR3 is 14 amino acids. Trimming at V came to 4 bases and at J to 6 bases, leaving 3 bases not matched to a gene. The CDR3 DNA is TGTGCCAGCAGCCGGGACAGGGACGATGAAAAACTGTTTTTT. Translation gives CASSRDRDDEKLFF.

This chain joins TRBV20-1 and TRBJ2-7; D perhaps matches TRBD2 (6 bases). CDR1 is DFQATT and CDR2 is SNEGSKA in the germline V gene (reference sequence). Trimming stripped 3 bases from V and 6 bases from J, with 9 bases between. The CDR3 covers 11 residues. The CDR3 sequence is CSASRGGEQYF. In nucleotides, the CDR3 is TGCAGTGCTAGCCGGGGAGGCGAGCAGTACTTC.

This clone was picked up one time. The chain joins TRBV7-9 to TRBJ1-5; TRBD1 might be the D (5 bases). Looked up from germline, CDR1 is SEHNR and CDR2 is FQNEAQ (reference sequence). The CDR3 totals 17 residues. V was shortened by 4 bases and J by 2 bases, with 18 bases between the two germline ends. CDR3 protein: CASSYLNSGKGNQPQHF. In nucleotides, the CDR3 is TGTGCCAGCAGCTACCTCAATTCAGGGAAGGGCAATCAGCCCCAGCATTTT.

This chain uses TRBV13 with TRBJ1-4; no firm D call. CDR1 is PRHDT, CDR2 FYEKMQ, per germline (reference sequence). V lost 0 bases and J 3 bases, leaving 5 bases between the germline ends. The length of the CDR3 is 14 residues. CDR3 nucleotides: TGTGCCAGCAGCTTAGGCGCGGCTAATGAAAAACTGTTTTTT. As protein: CASSLGAANEKLFF.

This clone was seen just once. This rearrangement joins TRBV28 to TRBJ2-1; 8 positions agree with TRBD2. Unmatched junction bases numbered 12, after V lost 5 bases and J lost 9 bases. There are 15 residues in the CDR3. CDR1 and CDR2 from the germline V gene are MDHEN and SYDVKM. The CDR3 region is CASSSPGLGEGEQFF. CDR3 in DNA: TGTGCCAGCAGTAGCCCGGGACTAGGTGAGGGTGAGCAGTTCTTC. The whole variable domain, filled in from reference TRBV28 and TRBJ2-1, reads DVKVTQSSRYLVKRTGEKVFLECVQDMDHENMFWYRQDPGLGLRLIYFSYDVKMKEKGDIPEGYSVSREKKERFSLILESASTNQTSMYLCASSSPGLGEGEQFFGPGTRLTVL.

The chain joins TRBV27 to TRBJ1-1; D gene uncertain. CDR1 and CDR2 (germline): MNHEY, SMNVEV (reference sequence). The germline V and J ends were trimmed by 0 bases and 5 bases, with 13 bases remaining between them. This CDR3 spans 15 amino acids. The CDR3 sequence: CASSLSSRLGTEAFF. CDR3 in DNA: TGTGCCAGCAGTTTATCTTCTCGGCTAGGAACTGAAGCTTTCTTT.

The rearrangement joins TRBV28 to TRBJ1-2; 12 nucleotides agree with TRBD1. Looked up from germline, CDR1 is MDHEN and CDR2 is SYDVKM. This CDR3 is 14 amino acids long. V dropped 3 bases and J dropped 8; count of bases not matched to a gene: 4. The CDR3, as DNA: TGTGCCAGCAGTTTGGGACAGGGGGCGCAAGGCTACACCTTC. It codes for CASSLGQGAQGYTF.

CDR3 protein: CASSGGGLAGNEQYF. The CDR3 nucleotides are TGTGCCAGCAGCGGAGGGGGACTAGCGGGAAACGAGCAGTACTTC. The V and J genes are TRBV27 and TRBJ2-7; TRBD2 matches 13 bases. CDR1 and CDR2 (germline): MNHEY, SMNVEV (reference sequence). V lost 6 bases, J lost 5 bases, and 7 bases stayed unmatched. CDR3 length: 15 amino acids.

V and J are TRBV13 and TRBJ2-7; 7 bases line up with TRBD1. There are 16 residues in the CDR3. The germline V gene has CDR1 PRHDT and CDR2 FYEKMQ (reference sequence). J gave up 5 bases and V 5 bases, and 15 bases lay outside the gene matches. For the CDR3, the DNA is TGTGCCAGCAGCCCGCCCGTTTGGACAGGCCTTAACGAGCAGTACTTC. Translated, it gives CASSPPVWTGLNEQYF.

The J gene is TRBJ2-5, the V gene TRBV7-6; 8 bases match TRBD1. CDR1 is SGHVS and CDR2 is FNYEAQ in the germline V gene. CDR3 length: 14 amino acids. Trimming removed 6 bases from V and 1 base from J; junction bases left unmatched: 4. Here the CDR3 DNA reads TGTGCCAGCAGTATGGGGACAGGCCAAGAGACCCAGTACTTC. Translating gives CASSMGTGQETQYF. The complete variable domain, with remaining parts taken from reference TRBV7-6 and TRBJ2-5, reads GAGVSQSPRYKVTKRGQDVALRCDPISGHVSLYWYRQALGQGPEFLTYFNYEAQQDKSGLPNDRFSAERPEGSISTLTIQRTEQRDSAMYRCASSMGTGQETQYFGPGTRLLVL.

V gene TRBV6-1 combines with J gene TRBJ2-1; unclear D gene. Germline lookup yields CDR1 MNHNS and CDR2 SASEGT. The CDR3 totals 13 residues. V was trimmed by 5 bases and J by 4 bases, leaving 9 bases between them. This CDR3 is CASSTDFYNEQFF. CDR3 in DNA: TGTGCCAGCAGTACCGACTTTTACAATGAGCAGTTCTTC.